This TCR beta chain was observed in a study of shared clonotypes between healthy human individuals. Overall study findings and caveats: Naive subsets generally had larger estimated richness than memory subsets.

This CDR3 contains 14 residues. The ends were cut back, 3 bases at V and 7 bases at J, with 12 bases in the middle. The V gene's germline CDR1 is SGHAT and CDR2 FQNNGV. Using immunoSEQ multiplex PCR, the repertoire was profiled, and TCRdb retains in-frame clones only, with some absent. In the table there are some 2.1 million clones, 85% to 95% of which are singletons. Concerning this clone itself: Its antigen is as yet unknown.

The chain couples TRBV11-2 to TRBJ2-2; D is uncertain. The receptor was derived from a man between 18 and 29 years old in good health. What was sequenced was naive CD4+ T cells sorted from blood. The subset here: CD45RA+ positively selected. The CDR3 DNA reads as TGTGCCAGCAGCTTTAACAGACAAAGCGGGGAGCTGTTTTTT. Protein sequence: CASSFNRQSGELFF.